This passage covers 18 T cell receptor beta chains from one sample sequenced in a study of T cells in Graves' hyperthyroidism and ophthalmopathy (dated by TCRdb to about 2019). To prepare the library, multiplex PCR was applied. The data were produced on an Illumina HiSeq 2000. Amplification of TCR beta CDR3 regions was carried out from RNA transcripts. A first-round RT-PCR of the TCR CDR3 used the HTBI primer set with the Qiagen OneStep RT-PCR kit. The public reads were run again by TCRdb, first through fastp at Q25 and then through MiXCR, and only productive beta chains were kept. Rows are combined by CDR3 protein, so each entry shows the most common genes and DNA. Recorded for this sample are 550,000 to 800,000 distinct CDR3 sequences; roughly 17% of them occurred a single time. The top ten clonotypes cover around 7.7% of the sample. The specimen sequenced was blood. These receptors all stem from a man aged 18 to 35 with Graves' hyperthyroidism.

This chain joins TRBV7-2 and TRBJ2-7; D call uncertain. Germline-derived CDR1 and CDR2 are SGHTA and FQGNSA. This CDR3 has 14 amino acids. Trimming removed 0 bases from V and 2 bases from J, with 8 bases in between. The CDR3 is CASSLAPWPYEQYF. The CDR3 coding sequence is TGTGCCAGCAGCTTAGCGCCCTGGCCCTACGAGCAGTACTTC.

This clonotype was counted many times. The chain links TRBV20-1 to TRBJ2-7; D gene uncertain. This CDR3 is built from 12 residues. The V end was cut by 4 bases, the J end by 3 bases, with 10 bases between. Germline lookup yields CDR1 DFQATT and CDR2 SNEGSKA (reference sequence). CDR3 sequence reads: CSANEQVYEQYF. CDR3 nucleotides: TGCAGTGCTAATGAACAAGTCTACGAGCAGTACTTC.

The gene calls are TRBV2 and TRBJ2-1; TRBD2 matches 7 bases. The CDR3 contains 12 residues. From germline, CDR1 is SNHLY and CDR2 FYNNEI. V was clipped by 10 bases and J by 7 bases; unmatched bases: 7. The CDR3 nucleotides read TGTGCCACTCCGGGACTACTGAATGAGCAGTTCTTC. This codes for CATPGLLNEQFF.

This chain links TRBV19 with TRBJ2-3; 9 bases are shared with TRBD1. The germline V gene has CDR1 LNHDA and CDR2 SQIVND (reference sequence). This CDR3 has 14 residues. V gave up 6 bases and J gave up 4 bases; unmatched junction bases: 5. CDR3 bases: TGTGCCAGTAGCGATACAGGGGGCGCAGATACGCAGTATTTT. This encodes CASSDTGGADTQYF.

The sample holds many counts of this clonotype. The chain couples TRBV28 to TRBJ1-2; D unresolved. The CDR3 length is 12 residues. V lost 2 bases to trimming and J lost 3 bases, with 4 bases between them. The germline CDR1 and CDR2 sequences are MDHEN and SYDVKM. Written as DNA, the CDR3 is TGTGCCAGCAGTTTACCCCACTATGGCTACACCTTC. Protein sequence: CASSLPHYGYTF.

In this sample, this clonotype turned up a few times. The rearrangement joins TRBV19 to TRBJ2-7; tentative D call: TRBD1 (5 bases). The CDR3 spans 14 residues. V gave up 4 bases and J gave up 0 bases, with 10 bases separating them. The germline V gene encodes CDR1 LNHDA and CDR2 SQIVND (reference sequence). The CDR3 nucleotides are TGTGCCAGTAGTAACCAGGGTGCCTCCTACGAGCAGTACTTC. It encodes CASSNQGASYEQYF.

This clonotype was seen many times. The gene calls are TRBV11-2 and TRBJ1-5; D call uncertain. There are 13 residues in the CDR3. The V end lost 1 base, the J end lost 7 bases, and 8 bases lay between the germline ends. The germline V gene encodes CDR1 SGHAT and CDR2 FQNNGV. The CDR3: CASSLGYGQPQHF. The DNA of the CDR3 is TGTGCCAGCAGCTTAGGTTACGGGCAGCCCCAGCATTTT.

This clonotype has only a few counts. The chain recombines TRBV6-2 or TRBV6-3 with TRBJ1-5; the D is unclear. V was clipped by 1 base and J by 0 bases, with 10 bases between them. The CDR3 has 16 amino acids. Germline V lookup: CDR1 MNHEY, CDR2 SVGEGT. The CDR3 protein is CASSYFVDYSNQPQHF. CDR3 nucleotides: TGTGCCAGCAGTTACTTTGTCGACTATAGCAATCAGCCCCAGCATTTT.

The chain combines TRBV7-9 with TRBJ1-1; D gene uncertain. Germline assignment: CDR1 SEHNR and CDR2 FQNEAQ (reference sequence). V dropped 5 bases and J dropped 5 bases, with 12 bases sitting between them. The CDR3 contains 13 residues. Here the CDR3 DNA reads TGTGCCAGCAGCATAAATTGGGCTACTGAAGCTTTCTTT. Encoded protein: CASSINWATEAFF.

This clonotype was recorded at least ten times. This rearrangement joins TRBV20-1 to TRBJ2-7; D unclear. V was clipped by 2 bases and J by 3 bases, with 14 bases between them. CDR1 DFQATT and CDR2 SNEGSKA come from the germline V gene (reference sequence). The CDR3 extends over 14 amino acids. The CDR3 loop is CSARSPLGLYEQYF. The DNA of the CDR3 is TGCAGTGCTAGATCCCCATTAGGGCTCTACGAGCAGTACTTC.

The CDR3: CASSLLGGEKLFF. Written as DNA, the CDR3 is TGCGCCAGCAGCTTGTTAGGGGGTGAAAAACTGTTTTTT. The gene calls are TRBV5-1 and TRBJ1-4; possible D gene TRBD1, 6 bases. CDR3 size: 13 residues. The germline V gene has CDR1 SGHRS and CDR2 YFSETQ. Trimming shortened V by 1 base and J by 7 bases, and 8 bases separated the two germline ends.

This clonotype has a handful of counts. For the CDR3, the DNA is TGTGCCAGCAGTCCTTACCCCTCAGAAGGCAATGGCTACACCTTC. Its translation: CASSPYPSEGNGYTF. This chain uses TRBV7-2 with TRBJ1-2; D gene ambiguous. The V gene's germline CDR1 is SGHTA and CDR2 FQGNSA. Trimming took off 6 bases at V and 6 bases at J, with 20 bases between the two ends. The CDR3 consists of 15 residues.

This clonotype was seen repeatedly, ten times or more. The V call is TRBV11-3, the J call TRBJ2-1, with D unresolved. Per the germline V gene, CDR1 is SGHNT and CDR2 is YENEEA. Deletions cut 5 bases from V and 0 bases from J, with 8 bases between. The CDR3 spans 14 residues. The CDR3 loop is CASSLLGSYNEQFF. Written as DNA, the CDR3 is TGTGCCAGCAGCCTCCTAGGCTCCTACAATGAGCAGTTCTTC.

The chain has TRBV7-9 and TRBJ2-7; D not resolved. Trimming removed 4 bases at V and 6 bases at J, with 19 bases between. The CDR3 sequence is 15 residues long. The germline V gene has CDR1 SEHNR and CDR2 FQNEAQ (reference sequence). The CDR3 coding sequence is TGTGCCAGCAGCTACTCGGGTGGGTATGTCGTCGAGCAGTACTTC. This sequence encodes CASSYSGGYVVEQYF. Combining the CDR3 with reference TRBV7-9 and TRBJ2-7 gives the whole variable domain DTGVSQNPRHKITKRGQNVTFRCDPISEHNRLYWYRQTLGQGPEFLTYFQNEAQLEKSRLLSDRFSAERPKGSFSTLEIQRTEQGDSAMYLCASSYSGGYVVEQYFGPGTRLTVT.

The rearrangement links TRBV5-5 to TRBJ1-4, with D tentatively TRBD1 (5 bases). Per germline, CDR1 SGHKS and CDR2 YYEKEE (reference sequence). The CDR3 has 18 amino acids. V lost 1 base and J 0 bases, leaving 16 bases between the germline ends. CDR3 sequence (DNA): TGTGCCAGCAGCTTGTTGTCGGGTGGCAGGGCAACTAATGAAAAACTGTTTTTT. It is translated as CASSLLSGGRATNEKLFF.

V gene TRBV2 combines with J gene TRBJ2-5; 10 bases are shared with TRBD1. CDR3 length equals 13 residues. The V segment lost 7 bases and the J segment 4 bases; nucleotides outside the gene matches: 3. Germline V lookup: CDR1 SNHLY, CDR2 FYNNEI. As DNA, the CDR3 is TGTGCCAGCAAAGGACAGGGGGGAGAGACCCAGTACTTC. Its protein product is CASKGQGGETQYF.

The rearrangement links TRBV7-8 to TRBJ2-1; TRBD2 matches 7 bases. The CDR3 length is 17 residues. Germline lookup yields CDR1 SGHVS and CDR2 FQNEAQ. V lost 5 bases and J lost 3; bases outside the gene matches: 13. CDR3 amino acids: CASSHRLSGEGYNEQFF. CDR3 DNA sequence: TGTGCCAGCAGCCACCGACTATCGGGGGAGGGCTACAATGAGCAGTTCTTC. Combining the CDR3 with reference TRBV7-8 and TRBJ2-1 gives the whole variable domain GAGVSQSPRYKVAKRGQDVALRCDPISGHVSLFWYQQALGQGPEFLTYFQNEAQLDKSGLPSDRFFAERPEGSVSTLKIQRTQQEDSAVYLCASSHRLSGEGYNEQFFGPGTRLTVL.

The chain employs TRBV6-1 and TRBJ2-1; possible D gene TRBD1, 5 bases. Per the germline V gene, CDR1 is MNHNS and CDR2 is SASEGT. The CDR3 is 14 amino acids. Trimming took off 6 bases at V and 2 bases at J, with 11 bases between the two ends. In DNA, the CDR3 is TGTGCCAGCAGCCAAAGCAGGGCCTACAATGAGCAGTTCTTC. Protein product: CASSQSRAYNEQFF.